The clone carrying this T cell receptor (beta chain) was observed a handful of times. What it binds is unknown. Via MiXCR, TCRdb re-called the reads, giving one row per CDR3 protein. The sample consists of about 330,000 distinct CDR3 sequences, approximately 9.5% of them appearing once. The CDR3 spans 15 residues. V gave up 5 bases and J gave up 1 base; unmatched junction bases: 7. The V gene's germline CDR1 is MDHEN and CDR2 SYDVKM. This entry belongs to a study of T cell repertoires in cytomegalovirus infection. Study details: Matching HLA type, along with CMV infection, was indicated by public TCR beta signatures. Overall study results and limits: The ex vivo response was dominated by HLA-C-restricted CMV-specific TCR beta clonotypes. Carriers of CMV and the relevant HLA type were discriminated by public TCR beta frequency.

The TCR comes from a human donor in good health (CMV status not recorded). Some clones in this sample may be carry-over from other donors' samples. The J gene is TRBJ1-1, the V gene TRBV28; 7 nucleotides agree with TRBD1. The specimen sequenced was PBMCs. CDR3 DNA: TGTGCCAGCAGTACCTCCGGGACAGAGAACACTGAAGCTTTCTTT. This gives the protein CASSTSGTENTEAFF.